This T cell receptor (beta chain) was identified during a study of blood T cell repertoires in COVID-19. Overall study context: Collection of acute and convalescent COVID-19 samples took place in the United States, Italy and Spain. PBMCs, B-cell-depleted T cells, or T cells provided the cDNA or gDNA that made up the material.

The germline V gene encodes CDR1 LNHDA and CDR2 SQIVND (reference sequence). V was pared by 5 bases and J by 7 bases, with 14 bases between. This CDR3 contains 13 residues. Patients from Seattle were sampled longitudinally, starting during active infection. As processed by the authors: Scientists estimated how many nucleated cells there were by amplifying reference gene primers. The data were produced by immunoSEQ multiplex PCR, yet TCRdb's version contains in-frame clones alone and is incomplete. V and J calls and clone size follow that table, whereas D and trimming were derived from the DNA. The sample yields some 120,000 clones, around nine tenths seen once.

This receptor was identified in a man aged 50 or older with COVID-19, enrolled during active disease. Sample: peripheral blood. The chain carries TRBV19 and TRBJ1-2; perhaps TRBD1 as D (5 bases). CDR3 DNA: TGTGCCAGTAGTCGGCAGGGAATGGGTGGCTACACCTTC. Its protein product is CASSRQGMGGYTF.